Shown below are 13 T cell receptor beta chains from a single sample sequenced in a study of shared clonotypes between healthy human individuals. Terminally differentiated effector memory CD45RA+ cells were excluded from the naive CD8 cells, which were CD45RO-negative and positively selected for CCR7. The data were produced by immunoSEQ multiplex PCR, yet TCRdb's version contains in-frame clones alone and is incomplete. Of around 1.9 million clones listed, over 85% are singletons. What was sequenced was naive CD8+ T cells from PBMCs. These receptors originate from a young man in good health. Some clones in this sample may be carry-over from other donors' samples.

V is TRBV28 and J is TRBJ2-2; TRBD2 matches at 12 bases. The V gene end was trimmed by 6 bases and the J gene end by 1 base; junction bases not matched to a gene: 9. This CDR3 is built from 18 residues. Germline values: CDR1 MDHEN, CDR2 SYDVKM. The CDR3 protein is CASRPRLAGVWNTGELFF. The DNA of the CDR3 is TGTGCCAGCAGACCCAGACTAGCGGGAGTATGGAACACCGGGGAGCTGTTTTTT. The variable domain in full, with the rest retrieved from reference TRBV28 and TRBJ2-2, is DVKVTQSSRYLVKRTGEKVFLECVQDMDHENMFWYRQDPGLGLRLIYFSYDVKMKEKGDIPEGYSVSREKKERFSLILESASTNQTSMYLCASRPRLAGVWNTGELFFGEGSRLTVL.

The chain uses TRBV28 and TRBJ2-1, with 10 positions matching TRBD2. With V trimmed by 4 bases and J by 2 bases, 5 bases remained unmatched. The germline CDR1 and CDR2 sequences are MDHEN and SYDVKM. CDR3 length equals 16 residues. The CDR3, as DNA: TGTGCCAGCAGTTGGGCTAGCGGGAGCCCCTACAATGAGCAGTTCTTC. This translates into CASSWASGSPYNEQFF.

The V call is TRBV7-9, the J call TRBJ2-7, with TRBD2 identical over 9 bases. The CDR3 is made up of 19 amino acids. V shed 0 bases, J shed 4 bases, and the junction held 16 bases outside the gene matches. From germline, CDR1 is SEHNR and CDR2 FQNEAQ (reference sequence). The CDR3 DNA reads TGTGCCAGCAGCTTAGCCCCCAGCGGGAGGTTTATACCGCAGTACGAGCAGTACTTC. This translates into CASSLAPSGRFIPQYEQYF. Full variable domain (missing parts from reference TRBV7-9 and TRBJ2-7): DTGVSQNPRHKITKRGQNVTFRCDPISEHNRLYWYRQTLGQGPEFLTYFQNEAQLEKSRLLSDRFSAERPKGSFSTLEIQRTEQGDSAMYLCASSLAPSGRFIPQYEQYFGPGTRLTVT.

As to this clone: The sample contains more than one DNA sequence encoding this CDR3. The chain employs TRBV28 and TRBJ2-7; no clear D. The germline V and J ends were trimmed by 3 bases and 3 bases, with 6 bases remaining between them. Germline assignment: CDR1 MDHEN and CDR2 SYDVKM. The CDR3 has 12 amino acids. The CDR3 DNA is TGTGCCAGCAGTTTGGTGAACTACGAGCAGTACTTC. Translation: CASSLVNYEQYF. Full variable domain (remainder filled in from reference TRBV28 and TRBJ2-7): DVKVTQSSRYLVKRTGEKVFLECVQDMDHENMFWYRQDPGLGLRLIYFSYDVKMKEKGDIPEGYSVSREKKERFSLILESASTNQTSMYLCASSLVNYEQYFGPGTRLTVT.

This clone was counted a single time. The CDR3: CSVEGDVLSSYNEQFF. The CDR3 DNA follows: TGCAGCGTTGAAGGGGACGTTTTAAGCTCCTACAATGAGCAGTTCTTC. The V and J genes are TRBV29-1 and TRBJ2-1, with D perhaps being TRBD1 or TRBD2 (5 bases each). The V gene's germline CDR1 is SQVTM and CDR2 ANQGSEA. The V gene lost 1 base and the J gene lost 0 bases, with 13 bases spanning the gap. The CDR3 spans 16 residues.

The chain has TRBV28 and TRBJ1-2, with no clear D. Trimming took off 8 bases at V and 0 bases at J, with 13 bases between the two ends. There are 14 residues in the CDR3. In germline, CDR1 is MDHEN, CDR2 SYDVKM. The CDR3 DNA is TGTGCCAGCGTAACCCCCCGGGCTAACTATGGCTACACCTTC. Its protein product is CASVTPRANYGYTF.

The rearrangement joins TRBV7-9 to TRBJ2-7; 9 positions match TRBD1. The CDR3 extends over 16 amino acids. Germline V gives CDR1 SEHNR, CDR2 FQNEAQ (reference sequence). V shed 1 base, J shed 4 bases, and the junction held 8 bases outside the gene matches. The CDR3 sequence: CASSLGEGTGLYEQYF. The CDR3 DNA follows: TGTGCCAGCAGCTTAGGCGAGGGGACAGGGTTGTACGAGCAGTACTTC.

This clone has just one count. This chain connects TRBV2 to TRBJ1-2; the match to TRBD1 covers 12 bases. Looked up from germline, CDR1 is SNHLY and CDR2 is FYNNEI. The CDR3 runs 17 residues. V lost 6 bases and J lost 8; bases outside the gene matches: 16. CDR3 loop: CASRTNLMGQGAWGYTF. Here the CDR3 DNA reads TGTGCCAGCAGGACTAATCTCATGGGACAGGGGGCTTGGGGCTACACCTTC.

This chain connects TRBV27 to TRBJ2-7, with 7 bases that match TRBD2. V gave up 0 bases and J gave up 5 bases; unmatched junction bases: 4. This CDR3 region has 14 residues. CDR1 and CDR2 (germline): MNHEY, SMNVEV (reference sequence). The CDR3 sequence: CASSLSRGSHEQYF. The CDR3 DNA reads as TGTGCCAGCAGTTTATCACGCGGGAGCCACGAGCAGTACTTC.

This chain joins TRBV10-3 and TRBJ1-2; 7 nucleotides line up with TRBD1. The V and J ends lost 2 bases and 4 bases, in that order; junction bases with no gene match: 4. Germline loops: CDR1 ENHRY, CDR2 SYGVKD. The CDR3 totals 14 residues. The CDR3 bases are TGTGCCATCAGTGAGCGCGGGGACAGCTATGGCTACACCTTC. Translated: CAISERGDSYGYTF.

The gene calls are TRBV4-2 and TRBJ2-2; 10 bases align to TRBD1. V was clipped by 0 bases and J by 7 bases; unmatched bases: 5. Germline V CDR1 and CDR2: LGHNA, YNFKEQ. The CDR3 totals 16 residues. The DNA for the CDR3 is TGTGCCAGCAGCCAAGAAGAGACAGGGGGCTTCGGGGAGCTGTTTTTT. Translated: CASSQEETGGFGELFF.

The chain couples TRBV12-5 to TRBJ2-6; D is ambiguous. The germline CDR1 and CDR2 sequences are LGHNT and FRNRAP. V dropped 7 bases and J dropped 1 base, with 2 bases sitting between them. The CDR3 covers 12 residues. CDR3 sequence (DNA): TGTGCTAGTGCATCTGGGGCCAACGTCCTGACTTTC. It is translated as CASASGANVLTF.

V usage is TRBV25-1 and J usage is TRBJ2-3, with 11 bases identical to TRBD2. The CDR3 has 17 amino acids. Germline values: CDR1 MGHDK, CDR2 SYGVNS. The ends lost 5 bases at V and 0 bases at J; junction bases unmatched: 7. CDR3 in amino acids: CASSPIAGGSSTDTQYF. CDR3 nucleotides: TGTGCCAGCAGTCCTATAGCGGGAGGGTCTAGCACAGATACGCAGTATTTT.